The 27 T cell receptor beta chains below were found in one sample sequenced in a study of siplizumab effects on memory and regulatory T cells. Profiling relied on immunoSEQ multiplex PCR, and the TCRdb table lists in-frame clones only, not all of them. This table holds over 50,000 clones, less than 85% found once. The sequenced sample consisted of memory CD4+ T cells sorted from blood. The receptor set was obtained from a human donor in good health.

This chain uses TRBV7-2 with TRBJ2-7, with D uncertain. The V gene lost 3 bases and the J gene lost 1 base, with 4 bases spanning the gap. Germline-derived CDR1 and CDR2 are SGHTA and FQGNSA. This CDR3 has 12 residues. The CDR3: CASSFGSYEQYF. DNA for the CDR3: TGTGCCAGCAGCTTTGGGTCCTACGAGCAGTACTTC.

CDR3 amino acids: CAISRRDRADYGYTF. The CDR3 region has the DNA TGTGCCATTTCTCGCCGGGACAGGGCCGACTATGGCTACACCTTC. V and J are TRBV28 and TRBJ1-2; the match to TRBD1 covers 9 bases. The V and J ends lost 10 bases and 3 bases, in that order; junction bases with no gene match: 12. This CDR3 comprises 15 residues. Germline CDR1 MDHEN, CDR2 SYDVKM.

This clone has only a few counts. The sample carries other DNA sequences with the same CDR3. The chain carries TRBV18 and TRBJ1-1; D is possibly TRBD1 (6 bases). The germline V gene encodes CDR1 KGHSH and CDR2 LQKENI. The V end was cut by 4 bases, the J end by 4 bases, with 13 bases between. The CDR3 extends over 14 amino acids. The CDR3 loop reads CASSRETGGTEAFF. CDR3 DNA sequence: TGTGCCAGCTCACGGGAGACAGGAGGCACTGAAGCTTTCTTT.

The CDR3 DNA sequence: TGTGCCAGCAGTGCCAGGGTCAGGCCGGGGGAGCTGTTTTTT. Encoded protein: CASSARVRPGELFF. The chain carries TRBV6-1 and TRBJ2-2; D perhaps matches TRBD1 (5 bases). The CDR3 consists of 14 residues. Germline assignment: CDR1 MNHNS and CDR2 SASEGT. The V end lost 4 bases, the J end lost 8 bases, and 14 bases lay between the germline ends.

The rearrangement uses TRBV4-2 and TRBJ2-3; 7 positions match TRBD1. There are 14 residues in the CDR3. After removal of 3 bases from V and 4 bases from J, the junction contained 4 bases not matched to a gene. CDR1 and CDR2 (germline): LGHNA, YNFKEQ. In DNA, the CDR3 is TGTGCCAGCAGCCAGAGACAGGGTCCAGATACGCAGTATTTT. Encoded protein: CASSQRQGPDTQYF.

The chain joins TRBV7-9 to TRBJ2-3; no clear D gene. V dropped 4 bases and J dropped 6 bases, with 5 bases sitting between them. Germline CDR1 and CDR2: SEHNR and FQNEAQ (reference sequence). The CDR3 sequence is 11 residues long. The CDR3: CASSSKDTQYF. The DNA for the CDR3 is TGTGCCAGCAGCTCGAAGGATACGCAGTATTTT.

The CDR3: CATSSAHGSIGEQYF. Written as DNA, the CDR3 is TGTGCCACCAGCAGCGCACACGGCAGTATCGGGGAGCAGTACTTC. The V call is TRBV15, the J call TRBJ2-7; D unclear. Trimming took 3 bases from V and 7 from J, leaving 19 bases between them. The germline gives CDR1 LNHNV, CDR2 YYDKDF (reference sequence). This CDR3 is 15 amino acids long. The entire variable domain, with the rest obtained from reference TRBV15 and TRBJ2-7, is as follows: DAMVIQNPRYQVTQFGKPVTLSCSQTLNHNVMYWYQQKSSQAPKLLFHYYDKDFNNEADTPDNFQSRRPNTSFCFLDIRSPGLGDTAMYLCATSSAHGSIGEQYFGPGTRLTVT.

V gene TRBV7-9 combines with J gene TRBJ1-1; D gene unclear. Germline-derived CDR1 and CDR2 are SEHNR and FQNEAQ (reference sequence). The ends were cut back, 1 base at V and 10 bases at J, with 13 bases in the middle. This CDR3 contains 13 residues. The CDR3 sequence: CASSLDYDSGAFF. In DNA, the CDR3 is TGTGCCAGCAGCTTAGATTACGACTCGGGAGCTTTCTTT.

This rearrangement joins TRBV14 to TRBJ2-2, with a tentative D call TRBD1 (5 bases). Germline CDR1 is SGHDN and CDR2 is FVKESK. The CDR3 has 14 residues. The ends were cut back, 4 bases at V and 4 bases at J, with 10 bases in the middle. DNA for the CDR3: TGTGCCAGCAGCCCTGTCAGGGTCACCGGGGAGCTGTTTTTT. This sequence encodes CASSPVRVTGELFF.

The chain is built from TRBV6-4 and TRBJ1-2; the match to TRBD1 covers 7 bases. CDR1 is MRHNA, CDR2 SNTAGT, per germline. With V trimmed by 3 bases and J by 0 bases, 4 bases remained unmatched. This CDR3 contains 15 residues. The chain's CDR3 is CASSDSGQANYGYTF. The DNA for the CDR3 is TGTGCCAGCAGTGATTCCGGACAGGCTAACTATGGCTACACCTTC.

A single count supports this clone. The V and J genes are TRBV5-1 and TRBJ2-5; 9 bases line up with TRBD1. The CDR3 is 15 amino acids. V trimming: 4 bases; J trimming: 5 bases; junction bases outside the gene matches: 9. Germline V gene lookup returns CDR1 SGHRS and CDR2 YFSETQ. The CDR3 spells CASSPGQGLVETQYF. The CDR3 DNA sequence: TGCGCCAGCAGCCCGGGACAGGGACTGGTCGAGACCCAGTACTTC.

The rearrangement links TRBV19 to TRBJ1-3; 7 bases map to TRBD1. The CDR3 spans 14 residues. With 6 bases clipped from V and 2 bases from J, the junction kept 4 bases outside the gene matches. The germline CDR1 and CDR2 sequences are LNHDA and SQIVND (reference sequence). In DNA, the CDR3 is TGTGCCAGTAGCACACAGGGGACTGGAAACACCATATATTTT. Protein: CASSTQGTGNTIYF.

As concerns this clone: This CDR3 is missing its conserved last phenylalanine or tryptophan, likely due to a read error. The chain employs TRBV2 and TRBJ2-2; the match to TRBD1 covers 11 bases. This CDR3 has 14 residues. The V and J ends lost 10 bases and 5 bases, in that order; junction bases with no gene match: 6. Germline CDR1 SNHLY, CDR2 FYNNEI. CDR3 bases: TGTGCCACTACCGGACAGGGGGCGACCGGGGAGCTGTTTTCT. This translates into CATTGQGATGELFS.

The chain links TRBV5-1 to TRBJ2-1, with D possibly TRBD2 on 5 matching bases. The germline V gene encodes CDR1 SGHRS and CDR2 YFSETQ. Trimming left V 4 bases short and J 2 bases short, with 10 bases between. CDR3 length equals 14 residues. The CDR3 DNA sequence: TGCGCCAGCAGCGGGAGAACCACCTACAATGAGCAGTTCTTC. Residues: CASSGRTTYNEQFF.

This chain connects TRBV19 to TRBJ2-1; TRBD2 aligns across 11 bases. V was pared by 3 bases and J by 4 bases, with 11 bases of the junction left unmatched. The CDR3 sequence is 18 residues long. Germline CDR1 reads LNHDA; CDR2 reads SQIVND (reference sequence). The CDR3 is CASSIVLAGGLRYNEQFF. The CDR3 region has the DNA TGTGCCAGTAGTATCGTCCTAGCGGGGGGCCTTAGATACAATGAGCAGTTCTTC.

The chain has TRBV19 and TRBJ1-2; no clear D. The CDR3 extends over 13 amino acids. Deletions cut 8 bases from V and 0 bases from J, with 10 bases between. The germline V gene encodes CDR1 LNHDA and CDR2 SQIVND (reference sequence). The CDR3 bases are TGTGCCAGTGGGCAAAGGTCTAACTATGGCTACACCTTC. It codes for CASGQRSNYGYTF. Drawing the rest from reference TRBV19 and TRBJ1-2, the complete variable domain is DGGITQSPKYLFRKEGQNVTLSCEQNLNHDAMYWYRQDPGQGLRLIYYSQIVNDFQKGDIAEGYSVSREKKESFPLTVTSAQKNPTAFYLCASGQRSNYGYTFGSGTRLTVV.

V usage is TRBV11-2 and J usage is TRBJ2-3; no definite D call. Germline V CDR1 and CDR2: SGHAT, FQNNGV. Trimming shortened V by 3 bases and J by 0 bases, and 7 bases separated the two germline ends. This CDR3 spans 14 amino acids. In DNA form, the CDR3 reads TGTGCCAGCAGCTTGGACGGGAGCACAGATACGCAGTATTTT. Translated, it gives CASSLDGSTDTQYF. The full variable domain, completed using reference TRBV11-2 and TRBJ2-3, is EAGVAQSPRYKIIEKRQSVAFWCNPISGHATLYWYQQILGQGPKLLIQFQNNGVVDDSQLPKDRFSAERLKGVDSTLKIQPAKLEDSAVYLCASSLDGSTDTQYFGPGTRLTVL.

The genes are TRBV4-2 and TRBJ2-2; D uncertain. CDR1 LGHNA and CDR2 YNFKEQ come from the germline V gene. This CDR3 comprises 13 residues. The V end lost 3 bases, the J end lost 6 bases, and 8 bases lay between the germline ends. The CDR3 loop reads CASSHTFSGELFF. The DNA of the CDR3 is TGTGCCAGCAGCCACACTTTTTCCGGGGAGCTGTTTTTT.

This clone showed up just a few times. The V gene is TRBV16, the J gene TRBJ2-7; D uncertain. The CDR3 length is 11 residues. The germline CDR1 and CDR2 sequences are KGHSY and FQNENV. V was trimmed by 2 bases and J by 5 bases, leaving 4 bases between them. The CDR3 DNA reads as TGTGCCAGCAGCCAAGAGGACGAGCAGTACTTC. Translation gives CASSQEDEQYF.

A few counts support this clone. The chain couples TRBV10-3 to TRBJ2-3, with D perhaps TRBD2 (5 bases). The CDR3 covers 13 residues. Per the germline V gene, CDR1 is ENHRY and CDR2 is SYGVKD. V was pared by 6 bases and J by 4 bases, with 11 bases between. DNA of the CDR3: TGTGCCATCAGACTAGTGGGAGCAGATACGCAGTATTTT. Its translation is CAIRLVGADTQYF.

The rearrangement uses TRBV29-1 and TRBJ2-7, with 9 bases matching TRBD1. Germline V gives CDR1 SQVTM, CDR2 ANQGSEA. The CDR3 spans 15 residues. The V and J ends lost 1 base and 1 base, in that order; junction bases with no gene match: 5. The CDR3 region is CSVEGTGGPSYEQYF. The CDR3 DNA reads as TGCAGCGTTGAAGGAACAGGGGGCCCTTCCTACGAGCAGTACTTC.

The rearrangement uses TRBV2 and TRBJ1-3; D unclear. The CDR3 is made up of 14 amino acids. V lost 5 bases and J lost 0, with 8 bases in between. Germline V lookup: CDR1 SNHLY, CDR2 FYNNEI. The chain's CDR3 is CASSSGSSGNTIYF. The CDR3 DNA sequence: TGTGCCAGCAGTAGCGGCAGCTCTGGAAACACCATATATTTT. The full variable domain, in which reference TRBV2 and TRBJ1-3 provide the parts outside the CDR3, is EPEVTQTPSHQVTQMGQEVILRCVPISNHLYFYWYRQILGQKVEFLVSFYNNEISEKSEIFDDQFSVERPDGSNFTLKIRSTKLEDSAMYFCASSSGSSGNTIYFGEGSWLTVV.

This clone was seen a few times. The rearrangement links TRBV5-8 to TRBJ2-3; 7 nucleotides match TRBD2. The germline V gene encodes CDR1 SGHTS and CDR2 YDEGEE. This CDR3 comprises 16 residues. Trimming at V came to 0 bases and at J to 2 bases, leaving 6 bases not matched to a gene. This CDR3 reads CASSLAASGHTDTQYF. CDR3 nucleotide sequence: TGTGCCAGCAGCTTGGCGGCTAGCGGACACACAGATACGCAGTATTTT.

The chain carries TRBV6-1 and TRBJ2-1; no reliable D call. With 1 base removed from V and 6 bases from J, the gap between germline ends came to 4 bases. Germline V gene lookup returns CDR1 MNHNS and CDR2 SASEGT. The length of the CDR3 is 12 residues. The CDR3 region is CASSEGVNEQFF. CDR3 sequence (DNA): TGTGCCAGCAGTGAAGGAGTCAATGAGCAGTTCTTC.

In this sample, this clone turned up a few times. The chain carries TRBV7-6 and TRBJ2-3; TRBD2 aligns across 7 bases. The CDR3 contains 16 residues. Germline CDR1 and CDR2: SGHVS and FNYEAQ. V was clipped by 4 bases and J by 4 bases; unmatched bases: 11. Here the CDR3 reads CASSSILSGVPDTQYF. For the CDR3, the DNA is TGTGCCAGCAGCTCCATTCTCAGCGGGGTCCCAGATACGCAGTATTTT. Full variable domain (outside the CDR3, taken from reference TRBV7-6 and TRBJ2-3): GAGVSQSPRYKVTKRGQDVALRCDPISGHVSLYWYRQALGQGPEFLTYFNYEAQQDKSGLPNDRFSAERPEGSISTLTIQRTEQRDSAMYRCASSSILSGVPDTQYFGPGTRLTVL.

The chain couples TRBV27 to TRBJ2-1; 9 bases map to TRBD2. V lost 7 bases, J lost 5 bases, and 6 bases stayed unmatched. Germline V gene sequence: CDR1 MNHEY, CDR2 SMNVEV (reference sequence). CDR3 length: 14 amino acids. The CDR3 is CASTPTSGNNEQFF. The DNA of the CDR3 is TGTGCCAGCACTCCGACTAGCGGTAACAATGAGCAGTTCTTC.

This rearrangement joins TRBV19 to TRBJ1-3; TRBD1 matches at 7 bases. CDR3 length: 17 amino acids. Germline V gene lookup returns CDR1 LNHDA and CDR2 SQIVND (reference sequence). V trimming: 6 bases; J trimming: 3 bases; junction bases outside the gene matches: 14. CDR3 sequence reads: CASSQTPGTGDGNTIYF. The CDR3, as DNA: TGTGCCAGTAGCCAAACCCCGGGCACAGGGGATGGAAACACCATATATTTT.